The clone carrying this TCR beta chain was picked up many times. This entry belongs to a study of neurological immune-mediated disorders. Sequencing runs each yielded over 170 million TCR-beta sequences from 15-18 subjects. TCRdb reprocessed the 5' RACE reads via MiXCR and lists one record per CDR3 protein. The data contain roughly 70,000 distinct CDR3 sequences, almost 4% of them seen just once; the ten biggest clones take up 1% to 1.5%. V was pared by 3 bases and J by 0 bases, with 12 bases between. Germline values: CDR1 KGHSH, CDR2 LQKENI. The CDR3 runs to 15 residues. This sequence originates from a man in his thirties or forties with multiple sclerosis. The gene calls are TRBV18 and TRBJ2-7; the D is unclear. The source material was PBMCs. CDR3 protein: CASSPGASYSYEQYF. For the CDR3, the DNA is TGTGCCAGCTCACCTGGTGCCTCCTACTCCTACGAGCAGTACTTC.